This TCR beta chain was recovered during a study of T cell repertoires in cytomegalovirus infection. Study-wide context: Public TCR beta signatures were indicative of both CMV infection and a matching HLA type.

From the reads, TCRdb called clonotypes with MiXCR, one entry per CDR3 protein. This table holds hundreds of thousands of distinct CDR3 sequences, about 30% found once. This clonotype was recorded many times. Its target is unknown. Sequencing used cultured PBMCs, obtained from culture after CMV antigen stimulation. The source of this sequence is a human donor in good health (CMV status not recorded). Some clones in this sample may be carry-over from other donors' samples.

As DNA, the CDR3 is TGTGCCAGCAGCAACAAGCCGGGGGCGGGTGGCTACACCTTC. This codes for CASSNKPGAGGYTF. The V gene is TRBV7-2, the J gene TRBJ1-2; the D gene is possibly TRBD1 (6 bases). V was pared by 5 bases and J by 7 bases, with 17 bases between. CDR3 size: 14 residues. Germline V lookup: CDR1 SGHTA, CDR2 FQGNSA.